The clone carrying this T cell receptor beta chain came up a few times. With 8 bases removed from V and 8 bases from J, the gap between germline ends came to 12 bases. The CDR3 loop spans 12 amino acids. The germline gives CDR1 LNHNV, CDR2 YYDKDF (reference sequence). This entry comes from a study of blood T cell repertoires in COVID-19. Assay: immunoSEQ multiplex PCR; the TCRdb copy retains only in-frame clones and omits some. The sample shows a few hundred thousand clones, about 85% of them seen only once. Sequenced: PBMCs or T cells enriched from blood (not recorded which). The chain has TRBV15 and TRBJ1-4, with D perhaps matching TRBD1 (5 bases). This TCR derives from a woman aged 45-60 years who had been exposed to COVID-19. The CDR3 DNA reads as TGTGCCACCGGTGGCTCAGGGGAAAAACTGTTTTTT. Translation gives CATGGSGEKLFF. Full variable domain (missing parts from reference TRBV15 and TRBJ1-4): DAMVIQNPRYQVTQFGKPVTLSCSQTLNHNVMYWYQQKSSQAPKLLFHYYDKDFNNEADTPDNFQSRRPNTSFCFLDIRSPGLGDTAMYLCATGGSGEKLFFGSGTQLSVL.